The 5 T cell receptor beta chains below all came from one sample that was sequenced in a study of memory B cells and T cells in multiple sclerosis. Stimulus-free culture yielded autoproliferating CFSE-dim and non-proliferating CFSE-high T cells, each sequenced separately. Replicate wells were pooled after more than 6 days of stimulus-free culture of roughly 5x10^7 CFSE-labeled PBMCs. Generated by immunoSEQ multiplex PCR, the TCRdb table keeps only in-frame clones and is missing some. Altogether approximately 47,000 clones are present, over 75% being singletons, with the ten largest covering around 1.1%. These receptors lack a known antigen. Sequencing was performed on PBMCs from blood kept in culture. The receptors originated from a human donor with multiple sclerosis.

The CDR3: CASSAGGGSGDSTDTQYF. The CDR3 DNA reads as TGTGCCAGCAGCGCGGGAGGGGGATCGGGGGATAGCACAGATACGCAGTATTTT. This rearrangement joins TRBV9 to TRBJ2-3; 8 bases fit TRBD2. Germline V gene data show CDR1 as SGDLS and CDR2 as YYNGEE. The J segment lost 0 bases and the V segment lost 3 bases, leaving 12 bases of the junction unmatched. This CDR3 is built from 18 residues.

This rearrangement joins TRBV7-9 to TRBJ2-5; 10 nucleotides match TRBD2. This CDR3 contains 16 residues. From germline, CDR1 is SEHNR and CDR2 FQNEAQ (reference sequence). V gave up 3 bases and J gave up 5 bases; unmatched junction bases: 9. Here the CDR3 reads CASSFLLAGAKETQYF. CDR3 nucleotides: TGTGCCAGCAGCTTTCTCCTAGCGGGGGCGAAGGAGACCCAGTACTTC.

The gene calls are TRBV18 and TRBJ2-1, with D unclear. The CDR3 loop spans 11 amino acids. The germline V gene has CDR1 KGHSH and CDR2 LQKENI. Trimming cost V 2 bases and J 7 bases, with 3 bases left between them. The CDR3 region is CASSPENEQFF. The CDR3 nucleotides are TGTGCCAGCTCACCAGAGAATGAGCAGTTCTTC.

The chain recombines TRBV4-1 with TRBJ2-7; the match to TRBD1 covers 8 bases. V was pared by 0 bases and J by 0 bases, with 7 bases of the junction left unmatched. This CDR3 region has 17 residues. Germline loops: CDR1 MGHRA, CDR2 YSYEKL. The CDR3 nucleotides read TGCGCCAGCAGCCAAGAGTATATCAGGGGGCTCTCCTACGAGCAGTACTTC. Protein product: CASSQEYIRGLSYEQYF.

Written as DNA, the CDR3 is TGTGCCAGCAGTTTATTTGGGGGGGGGTTGGATGAGCAGTTCTTC. It is translated as CASSLFGGGLDEQFF. The chain employs TRBV27 and TRBJ2-1, with 7 bases aligning to TRBD2. CDR1 and CDR2 (germline): MNHEY, SMNVEV (reference sequence). This CDR3 spans 15 amino acids. The V segment lost 1 base and the J segment 8 bases; nucleotides outside the gene matches: 8.